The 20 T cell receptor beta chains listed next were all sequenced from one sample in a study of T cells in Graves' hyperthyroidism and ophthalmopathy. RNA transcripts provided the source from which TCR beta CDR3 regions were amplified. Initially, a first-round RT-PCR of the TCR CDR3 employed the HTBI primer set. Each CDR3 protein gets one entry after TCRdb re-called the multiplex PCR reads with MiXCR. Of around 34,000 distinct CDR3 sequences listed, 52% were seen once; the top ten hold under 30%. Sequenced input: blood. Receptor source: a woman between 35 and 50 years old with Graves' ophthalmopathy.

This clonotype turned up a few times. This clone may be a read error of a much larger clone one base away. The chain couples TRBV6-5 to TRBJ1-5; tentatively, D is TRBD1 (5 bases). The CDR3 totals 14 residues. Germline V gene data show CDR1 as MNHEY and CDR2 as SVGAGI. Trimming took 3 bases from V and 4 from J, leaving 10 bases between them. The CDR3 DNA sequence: TGTGCCAGCAGTTATGGGGGGGGAAATCAGCCCCAGCATTTT. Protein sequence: CASSYGGGNQPQHF.

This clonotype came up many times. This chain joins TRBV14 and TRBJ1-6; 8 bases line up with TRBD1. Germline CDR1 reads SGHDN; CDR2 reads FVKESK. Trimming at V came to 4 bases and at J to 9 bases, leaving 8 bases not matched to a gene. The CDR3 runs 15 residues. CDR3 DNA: TGTGCCAGCAGCCTGATGACAGGGGTCAGTTCACCCCTCCACTTT. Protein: CASSLMTGVSSPLHF.

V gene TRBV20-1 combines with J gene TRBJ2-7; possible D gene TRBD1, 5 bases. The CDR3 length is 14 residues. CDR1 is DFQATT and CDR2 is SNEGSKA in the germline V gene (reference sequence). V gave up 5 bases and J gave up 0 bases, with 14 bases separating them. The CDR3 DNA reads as TGCAGTGCTCGACAGACCAGAAGCTCCTACGAGCAGTACGTC. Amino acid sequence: CSARQTRSSYEQYV.

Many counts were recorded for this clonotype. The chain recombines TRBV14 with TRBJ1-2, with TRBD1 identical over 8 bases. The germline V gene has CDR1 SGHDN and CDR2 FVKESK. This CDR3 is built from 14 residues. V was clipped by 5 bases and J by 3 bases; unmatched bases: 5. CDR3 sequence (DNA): TGTGCCAGCAGCTACAGGGGGAGCGACTATGGCTACACCTTC. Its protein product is CASSYRGSDYGYTF.

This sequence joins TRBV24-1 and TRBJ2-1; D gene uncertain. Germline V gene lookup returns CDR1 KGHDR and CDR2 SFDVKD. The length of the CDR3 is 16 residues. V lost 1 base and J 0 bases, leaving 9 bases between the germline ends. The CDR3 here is CATSDFGGVSYNEQFF. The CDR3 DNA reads TGTGCCACCAGTGATTTTGGTGGGGTCTCCTACAATGAGCAGTTCTTC.

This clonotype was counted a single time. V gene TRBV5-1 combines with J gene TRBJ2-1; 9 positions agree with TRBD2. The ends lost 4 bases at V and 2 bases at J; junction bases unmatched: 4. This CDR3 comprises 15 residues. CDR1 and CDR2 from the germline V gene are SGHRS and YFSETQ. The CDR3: CASSPRLAAYNEQFF. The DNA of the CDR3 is TGCGCCAGCAGCCCCAGACTAGCGGCCTACAATGAGCAGTTCTTC.

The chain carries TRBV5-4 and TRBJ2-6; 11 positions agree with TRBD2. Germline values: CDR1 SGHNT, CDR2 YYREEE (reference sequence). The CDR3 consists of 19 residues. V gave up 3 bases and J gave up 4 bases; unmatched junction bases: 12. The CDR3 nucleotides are TGTGCCAGCAGCTGGGGGCTAGCGGGGGGCGCGAGGGGGGCCAACGTCCTGACTTTC. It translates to CASSWGLAGGARGANVLTF.

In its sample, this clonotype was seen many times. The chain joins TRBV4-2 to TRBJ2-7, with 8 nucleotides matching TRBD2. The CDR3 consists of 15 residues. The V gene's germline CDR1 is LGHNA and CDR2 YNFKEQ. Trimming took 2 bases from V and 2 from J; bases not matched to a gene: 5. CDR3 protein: CASSQPSGGAYEQYF. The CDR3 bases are TGTGCCAGCAGCCAACCAAGCGGGGGCGCCTACGAGCAGTACTTC.

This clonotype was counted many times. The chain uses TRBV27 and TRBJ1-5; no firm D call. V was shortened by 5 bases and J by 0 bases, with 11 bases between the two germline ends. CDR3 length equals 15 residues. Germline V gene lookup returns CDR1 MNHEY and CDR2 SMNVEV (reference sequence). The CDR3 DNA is TGTGCCAGCAGTAAGACCCGGAGTAGCAATCAGCCCCAGCATTTT. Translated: CASSKTRSSNQPQHF.

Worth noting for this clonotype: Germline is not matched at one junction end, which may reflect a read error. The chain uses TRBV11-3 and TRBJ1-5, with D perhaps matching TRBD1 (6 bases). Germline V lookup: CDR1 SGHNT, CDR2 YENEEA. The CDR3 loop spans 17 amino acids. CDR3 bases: TGCGCCAGCAGCCAAGGTGGGGGGGGGGGCCCTAATCAGCCCCAGCATTTT. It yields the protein CASSQGGGGGPNQPQHF. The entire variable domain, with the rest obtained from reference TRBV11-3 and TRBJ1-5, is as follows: EAGVVQSPRYKIIEKKQPVAFWCNPISGHNTLYWYLQNLGQGPELLIRYENEEAVDDSQLPKDRFSAERLKGVDSTLKIQPAELGDSAVYLCASSQGGGGGPNQPQHFGDGTRLSIL.

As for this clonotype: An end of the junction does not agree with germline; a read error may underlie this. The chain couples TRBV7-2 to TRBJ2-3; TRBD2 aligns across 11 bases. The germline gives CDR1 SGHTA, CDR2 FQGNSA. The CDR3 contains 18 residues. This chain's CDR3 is CASSFILAGETSTVTQYF. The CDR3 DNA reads TGTGCCAGCAGCTTTATACTAGCGGGAGAAACGAGCACAGTTACGCAGTATTTT.

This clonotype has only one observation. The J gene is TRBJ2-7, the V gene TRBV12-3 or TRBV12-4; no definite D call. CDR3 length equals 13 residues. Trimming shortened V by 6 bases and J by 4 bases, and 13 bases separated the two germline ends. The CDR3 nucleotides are TGTGCCAGCAGGGGCCGGAATGGGTACGAGCAGTACTTC. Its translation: CASRGRNGYEQYF.

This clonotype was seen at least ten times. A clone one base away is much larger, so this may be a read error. The CDR3 DNA reads as TGCGCCAGCAGCCAAGCGGGGGTTTCACCCCTCCACTTT. This translates into CASSQAGVSPLHF. The V call is TRBV4-1, the J call TRBJ1-6, with D possibly TRBD1 on 5 matching bases. Trimming shortened V by 1 base and J by 9 bases, and 7 bases separated the two germline ends. This CDR3 contains 13 residues. Germline V gene data show CDR1 as MGHRA and CDR2 as YSYEKL.

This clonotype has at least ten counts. For the CDR3, the DNA is TGCGCCAGCAGCTTGGTTGGGGGGCGTAACACTGAAGCTTTCTTT. Encoded protein: CASSLVGGRNTEAFF. The chain combines TRBV5-1 with TRBJ1-1, with D tentatively TRBD1 (6 bases). The length of the CDR3 is 15 residues. Trimming stripped 0 bases from V and 2 bases from J, with 11 bases between. Germline CDR1 is SGHRS and CDR2 is YFSETQ. Full variable domain (remainder filled in from reference TRBV5-1 and TRBJ1-1): KAGVTQTPRYLIKTRGQQVTLSCSPISGHRSVSWYQQTPGQGLQFLFEYFSETQRNKGNFPGRFSGRQFSNSRSEMNVSTLELGDSALYLCASSLVGGRNTEAFFGQGTRLTVV.

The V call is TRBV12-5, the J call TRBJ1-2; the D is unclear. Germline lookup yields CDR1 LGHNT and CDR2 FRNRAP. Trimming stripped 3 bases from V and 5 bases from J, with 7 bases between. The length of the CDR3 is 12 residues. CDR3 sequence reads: CASGFPSYGYTF. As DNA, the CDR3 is TGTGCTAGTGGTTTCCCCAGTTATGGCTACACCTTC.

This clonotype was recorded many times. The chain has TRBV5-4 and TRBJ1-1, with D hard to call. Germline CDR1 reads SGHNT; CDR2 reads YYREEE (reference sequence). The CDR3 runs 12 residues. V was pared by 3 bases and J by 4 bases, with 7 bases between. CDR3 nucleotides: TGTGCCAGCAGCTCCATAAGCACTGAAGCTTTCTTT. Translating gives CASSSISTEAFF.

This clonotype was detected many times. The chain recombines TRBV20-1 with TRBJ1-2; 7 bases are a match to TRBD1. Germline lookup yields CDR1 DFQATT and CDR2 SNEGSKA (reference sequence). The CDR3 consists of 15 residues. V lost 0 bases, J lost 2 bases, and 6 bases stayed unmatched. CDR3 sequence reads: CSARDGRDRNYGYTF. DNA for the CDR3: TGCAGTGCTAGAGACGGCCGGGACAGAAACTATGGCTACACCTTC.

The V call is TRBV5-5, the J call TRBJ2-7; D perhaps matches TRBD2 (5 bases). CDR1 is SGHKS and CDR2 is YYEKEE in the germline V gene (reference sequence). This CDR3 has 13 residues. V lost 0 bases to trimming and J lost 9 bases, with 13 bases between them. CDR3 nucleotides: TGTGCCAGCAGCTTGGATTCGGAGGTAGGGCAGTACTTC. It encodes CASSLDSEVGQYF.

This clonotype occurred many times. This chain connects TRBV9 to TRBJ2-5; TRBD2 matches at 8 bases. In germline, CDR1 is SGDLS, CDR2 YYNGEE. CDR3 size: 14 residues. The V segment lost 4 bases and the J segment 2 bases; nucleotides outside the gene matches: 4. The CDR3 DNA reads TGTGCCAGCAGCATTAGCGGGGTTCAAGAGACCCAGTACTTC. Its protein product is CASSISGVQETQYF.

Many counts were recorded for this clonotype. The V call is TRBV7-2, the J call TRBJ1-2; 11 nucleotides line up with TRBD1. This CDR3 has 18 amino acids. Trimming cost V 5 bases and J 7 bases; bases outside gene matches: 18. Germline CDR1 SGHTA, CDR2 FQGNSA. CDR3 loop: CASSPRPPGQGVLSGYTF. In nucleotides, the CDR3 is TGTGCCAGCAGCCCCCGACCCCCGGGACAGGGGGTATTGAGTGGCTACACCTTC.